The clone carrying this TCR beta chain was found a few times. Its target is unknown. These data are taken from a study of blood T cells in healthy people across ages. The wider study: For every two T cells, template switching captured about one barcoded beta molecule. Findings of the study overall: Long-lived and aged donors differed, with more naive CD4+ cells and higher diversity in the long-lived.

Combining a sample-barcoded 5' primer with a J-beta primer mix, a second PCR ran for about 7 to 12 cycles. TCRdb processed the 5' RACE reads anew with MiXCR; each CDR3 protein has one entry. Of 1,800,000 or so distinct CDR3 sequences listed, approximately 39% are singletons. CDR1 and CDR2 (germline): MGHRA, YSYEKL. This CDR3 has 14 amino acids. With 2 bases removed from V and 4 bases from J, the gap between germline ends came to 12 bases. The chain links TRBV4-1 to TRBJ2-7; no firm D call. Sequences were obtained from blood. The sequence derives from a human donor in good health. CDR3 bases: TGCGCCAGCAGCCAAATTTCTGGTCCTTACGAGCAGTACTTC. Translating it yields CASSQISGPYEQYF.